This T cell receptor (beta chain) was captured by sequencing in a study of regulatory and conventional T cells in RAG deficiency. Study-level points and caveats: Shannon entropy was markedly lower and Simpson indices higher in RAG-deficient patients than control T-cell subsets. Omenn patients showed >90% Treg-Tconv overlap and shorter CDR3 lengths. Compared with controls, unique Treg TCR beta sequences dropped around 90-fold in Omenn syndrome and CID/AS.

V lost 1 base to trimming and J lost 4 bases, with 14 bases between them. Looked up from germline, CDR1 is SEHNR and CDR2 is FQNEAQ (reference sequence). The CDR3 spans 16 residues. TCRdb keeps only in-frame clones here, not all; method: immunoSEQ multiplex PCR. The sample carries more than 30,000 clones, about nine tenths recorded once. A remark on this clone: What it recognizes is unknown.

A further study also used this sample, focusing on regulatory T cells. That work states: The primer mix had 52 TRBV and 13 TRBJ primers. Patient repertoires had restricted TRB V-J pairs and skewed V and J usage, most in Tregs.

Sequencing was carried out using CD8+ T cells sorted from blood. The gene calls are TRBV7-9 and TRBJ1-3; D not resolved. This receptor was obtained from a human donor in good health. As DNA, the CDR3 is TGTGCCAGCAGCTTAGGCGGCCCCACCAAGGGAAACACCATATATTTT. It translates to CASSLGGPTKGNTIYF.